The rows below give T cell receptor beta chains drawn from one sample of a study of cytomegalovirus exposure and HLA in healthy donors. Sequencing used immunoSEQ multiplex PCR; TCRdb keeps in-frame clones, though not all of them. Here the sample spans approximately 70,000 clones, around three quarters being singletons. The sequenced material came from PBMCs. These receptors all come from a woman between 50 and 59 years old in good health and CMV-seropositive. Each CDR3 is given with its conserved first and last residue. The order of the fields is V gene, clone size, D gene, J gene, CDR3 protein, CDR3 DNA. A D gene is named only where the DNA matches it firmly. The listing skips clone size in some rows; elsewhere it reads once, few, many or a size class.

V: TRBV7-2
size: -
D: TRBD2
J: TRBJ2-7
CDR3: CASSPKAGNSNEQYF
DNA: TGTGCCAGCAGCCCAAAAGCGGGAAACTCTAACGAGCAGTACTTC

V: TRBV25-1
size: -
D: TRBD1
J: TRBJ1-2
CDR3: CASSGGQVIYGYTF
DNA: TGTGCCAGCAGTGGGGGACAGGTGATCTATGGCTACACCTTC

V: TRBV28
size: -
D: -
J: TRBJ1-1
CDR3: CASSWTRAEAFF
DNA: TGTGCCAGCAGTTGGACGCGGGCCGAAGCTTTCTTT

V: TRBV10-3
size: -
D: TRBD1
J: TRBJ2-2
CDR3: CAISETPGTGGTGELFF
DNA: TGTGCCATCAGTGAGACCCCGGGGACAGGGGGCACCGGGGAGCTGTTTTTT

V: TRBV18
size: -
D: -
J: TRBJ1-4
CDR3: CASSRGATNEKLFF
DNA: TGTGCCAGCTCACGGGGCGCAACTAATGAAAAACTGTTTTTT

V: TRBV7-2
size: -
D: -
J: TRBJ2-3
CDR3: CASSSNRLLSITDTQYF
DNA: TGTGCCAGCAGCTCGAACCGACTTCTTTCCATCACAGATACGCAGTATTTT

V: TRBV29-1
size: -
D: -
J: TRBJ1-2
CDR3: CSVVEGQRANYGYTF
DNA: TGCAGCGTTGTCGAAGGACAGCGAGCTAACTATGGCTACACCTTC

V: TRBV10-1
size: -
D: -
J: TRBJ2-1
CDR3: CASSEPLSNEQFF
DNA: TGCGCCAGCAGTGAGCCACTGTCTAATGAGCAGTTCTTC

V: TRBV2
size: -
D: TRBD1
J: TRBJ1-4
CDR3: CASGGQGGVNEKLFF
DNA: TGTGCCAGCGGGGGACAGGGCGGGGTGAACGAAAAACTGTTTTTT

V: TRBV27
size: few
D: -
J: TRBJ1-4
CDR3: CASSPRGGRREKLFF
DNA: TGTGCCAGCAGTCCCCGCGGCGGGAGGCGGGAAAAACTGTTTTTT

V: TRBV6-6
size: -
D: -
J: TRBJ2-7
CDR3: CASSPAIYEQYF
DNA: TGTGCCAGCAGTCCCGCTATCTACGAGCAGTACTTC

V: TRBV10-1
size: -
D: TRBD2
J: TRBJ2-3
CDR3: CASSEGLGFVPDTQYF
DNA: TGCGCCAGCAGTGAGGGACTAGGTTTTGTTCCAGATACGCAGTATTTT

V: TRBV11-2
size: -
D: TRBD2
J: TRBJ2-7
CDR3: CASSLVFGREVGEQYF
DNA: TGTGCCAGCAGCTTAGTATTCGGGCGGGAGGTCGGGGAGCAGTACTTC

V: TRBV6-5
size: few
D: -
J: TRBJ2-2
CDR3: CASSYSGAAGELFF
DNA: TGTGCCAGCAGTTACTCAGGGGCGGCCGGGGAGCTGTTTTTT

V: TRBV5-4
size: -
D: TRBD1
J: TRBJ2-5
CDR3: CASSPWTGEETQYF
DNA: TGTGCCAGCAGCCCTTGGACAGGGGAAGAGACCCAGTACTTC

V: TRBV6-5
size: once
D: TRBD1
J: TRBJ2-7
CDR3: CASSYSGTGSYEQYF
DNA: TGTGCCAGCAGTTACTCCGGGACAGGGTCCTACGAGCAGTACTTC

V: TRBV19
size: -
D: TRBD1
J: TRBJ2-7
CDR3: CASSGDRVYEQYF
DNA: TGTGCCAGTAGCGGGGACAGGGTGTACGAGCAGTACTTC

V: TRBV30
size: -
D: -
J: TRBJ1-5
CDR3: CAWSVRGVGNQPQHF
DNA: TGTGCCTGGAGTGTACGGGGGGTCGGCAATCAGCCCCAGCATTTT

V: TRBV10-1
size: -
D: -
J: TRBJ2-7
CDR3: CASSEPTAYEQYF
DNA: TGCGCCAGCAGTGAGCCGACAGCCTACGAGCAGTACTTC

V: TRBV6-5
size: few
D: -
J: TRBJ2-1
CDR3: CASTVQGGREQFF
DNA: TGTGCCAGCACCGTTCAGGGGGGTCGGGAGCAGTTCTTC

V: TRBV9
size: -
D: TRBD1
J: TRBJ1-1
CDR3: CASSRKQGTEAFF
DNA: TGTGCCAGCAGTCGAAAACAGGGGACTGAAGCTTTCTTT

V: TRBV10-2
size: -
D: -
J: TRBJ2-7
CDR3: CASTSRGLRTEQYF
DNA: TGCGCCAGCACCTCCAGGGGCCTTAGGACCGAGCAGTACTTC

V: TRBV28
size: -
D: TRBD2
J: TRBJ2-7
CDR3: CASSSGTSLGNEQYF
DNA: TGTGCCAGCAGTTCCGGGACTAGTTTGGGCAACGAGCAGTACTTC

V: TRBV5-6
size: -
D: -
J: TRBJ2-1
CDR3: CASSIMRNEQFF
DNA: TGTGCCAGCAGCATAATGAGGAATGAGCAGTTCTTC

V: TRBV4-1
size: -
D: -
J: TRBJ1-5
CDR3: CASSQGGGRGNQPQHF
DNA: TGCGCCAGCAGCCAAGGGGGGGGTCGGGGCAATCAGCCCCAGCATTTT

V: TRBV2
size: few
D: TRBD1
J: TRBJ1-3
CDR3: CASSRDRVLSGNTIYF
DNA: TGTGCCAGCAGTAGGGACAGGGTCCTTTCTGGAAACACCATATATTTT